A single sample is the source of the 15 T cell receptor beta chains below, sequenced in a study of cytomegalovirus exposure and HLA in healthy donors. 60 Vbeta and 13 Jbeta primers were used in PCR. Produced via immunoSEQ multiplex PCR; TCRdb's table is partial and in-frame only. The top ten clones hold 1% to 1.5% of a sample with more than 200,000 clones, about 84% of them seen once. Sequences were obtained from PBMCs. Every receptor here comes from a human donor in good health.

The chain has TRBV7-2 and TRBJ1-2; tentative D call: TRBD1 (6 bases). The CDR3 loop spans 14 amino acids. CDR1 is SGHTA, CDR2 FQGNSA, per germline. Trimming removed 1 base at V and 3 bases at J, with 9 bases between. CDR3 nucleotide sequence: TGTGCCAGCAGCTTAGTGTCAGGGGACTATGGCTACACCTTC. It specifies CASSLVSGDYGYTF. The full variable domain, completed using reference TRBV7-2 and TRBJ1-2, is GAGVSQSPSNKVTEKGKDVELRCDPISGHTALYWYRQSLGQGLEFLIYFQGNSAPDKSGLPSDRFSAERTGGSVSTLTIQRTQQEDSAVYLCASSLVSGDYGYTFGSGTRLTVV.

This CDR3 reads CASREQGAANEKLFF. The CDR3 bases are TGTGCCAGCAGGGAACAGGGGGCAGCTAATGAAAAACTGTTTTTT. V and J are TRBV25-1 and TRBJ1-4, with 9 bases matching TRBD1. Per germline, CDR1 MGHDK and CDR2 SYGVNS. This CDR3 has 15 residues. Trimming removed 6 bases from V and 3 bases from J; junction bases left unmatched: 5.

The chain couples TRBV4-1 to TRBJ2-2, with 12 positions matching TRBD2. With 0 bases clipped from V and 6 bases from J, the junction kept 11 bases outside the gene matches. The CDR3 is 19 amino acids. Germline V gene sequence: CDR1 MGHRA, CDR2 YSYEKL. CDR3: CASSQDYTSGRKYAGELFF. In nucleotides, the CDR3 is TGCGCCAGCAGCCAAGATTACACTAGCGGGAGGAAGTATGCCGGGGAGCTGTTTTTT.

This chain connects TRBV9 to TRBJ2-1; no definite D call. The length of the CDR3 is 12 residues. The V gene lost 0 bases and the J gene lost 7 bases, with 5 bases spanning the gap. Per germline, CDR1 SGDLS and CDR2 YYNGEE. CDR3 sequence: CASSVESNEQFF. Here the CDR3 DNA reads TGTGCCAGCAGCGTAGAGAGTAATGAGCAGTTCTTC.

This clone was seen only once. This rearrangement joins TRBV5-6 to TRBJ1-1; D is possibly TRBD1 (5 bases). This CDR3 spans 11 amino acids. V lost 1 base and J lost 8, with 6 bases in between. The V gene's germline CDR1 is SGHDT and CDR2 YYEEEE. In DNA, the CDR3 is TGTGCCAGCAGCTTGACAGGAGAAGCTTTCTTT. Protein sequence: CASSLTGEAFF.

The chain carries TRBV30 and TRBJ1-2, with TRBD1 as a possible D gene (6 bases). CDR1 and CDR2 from the germline V gene are GTSNPN and SVGIG (reference sequence). The CDR3 is made up of 11 amino acids. The V gene lost 6 bases and the J gene lost 5 bases, with 10 bases spanning the gap. Here the CDR3 reads CACGQLYGYTF. The CDR3 coding sequence is TGTGCCTGTGGACAGCTATATGGCTACACCTTC.

The J gene is TRBJ1-4, the V gene TRBV2; the match to TRBD1 covers 8 bases. The ends lost 5 bases at V and 7 bases at J; junction bases unmatched: 6. CDR1 is SNHLY, CDR2 FYNNEI, per germline. The length of the CDR3 is 14 residues. The CDR3 is CASSTWTGREKLFF. The CDR3 DNA is TGTGCCAGCAGTACCTGGACAGGGCGTGAAAAACTGTTTTTT.

The rearrangement uses TRBV4-1 and TRBJ2-7; 9 bases map to TRBD2. The trim removed 2 bases at V and 7 bases at J, leaving 12 bases unmatched. The CDR3 is made up of 16 amino acids. CDR1 and CDR2 (germline): MGHRA, YSYEKL. Here the CDR3 reads CASSQRLGGRAGEQYF. Written as DNA, the CDR3 is TGCGCCAGCAGCCAACGTCTTGGCGGGAGGGCCGGGGAGCAGTACTTC.

The rearrangement uses TRBV19 and TRBJ1-4; D not certain. This CDR3 spans 11 amino acids. V shed 4 bases and J shed 11 bases, with 8 bases lying between them. Germline CDR1 and CDR2: LNHDA and SQIVND (reference sequence). As DNA, the CDR3 is TGTGCCAGTAGTACCCTGTTTAAACTGTTTTTT. It yields the protein CASSTLFKLFF.

The V gene is TRBV5-1, the J gene TRBJ2-1, with 9 positions matching TRBD2. CDR1 and CDR2 (germline): SGHRS, YFSETQ. The CDR3 is made up of 14 amino acids. J gave up 11 bases and V 1 base, and 7 bases lay outside the gene matches. CDR3 nucleotides: TGCGCCAGCAGCTTGATCGCGGGAGGGCGTCAGCAGTTCTTC. Translating gives CASSLIAGGRQQFF. Full variable domain (missing parts from reference TRBV5-1 and TRBJ2-1): KAGVTQTPRYLIKTRGQQVTLSCSPISGHRSVSWYQQTPGQGLQFLFEYFSETQRNKGNFPGRFSGRQFSNSRSEMNVSTLELGDSALYLCASSLIAGGRQQFFGPGTRLTVL.

The chain uses TRBV27 and TRBJ2-5, with 7 bases aligning to TRBD2. From germline, CDR1 is MNHEY and CDR2 SMNVEV (reference sequence). The CDR3 runs 16 residues. Trimming took 5 bases from V and 5 from J; bases not matched to a gene: 14. The CDR3 coding sequence is TGTGCCAGCAGTCCCACGGGAGGCAACCTAGGGGAGACCCAGTACTTC. Protein product: CASSPTGGNLGETQYF.

The chain couples TRBV18 to TRBJ2-7; TRBD1 matches at 9 bases. Trimming cost V 3 bases and J 3 bases; bases outside gene matches: 3. The germline CDR1 and CDR2 sequences are KGHSH and LQKENI. This CDR3 region has 14 residues. The CDR3 DNA follows: TGTGCCAGCTCACCCGGGACAGGGATCTACGAGCAGTACTTC. Protein product: CASSPGTGIYEQYF.

The chain is built from TRBV19 and TRBJ2-1; weak D call: TRBD1 (5 bases). The CDR3 runs 12 residues. Trimming shortened V by 9 bases and J by 4 bases, and 10 bases separated the two germline ends. Germline assignment: CDR1 LNHDA and CDR2 SQIVND (reference sequence). The CDR3: CARVTVYNEQFF. The CDR3 bases are TGTGCCAGAGTGACAGTTTACAATGAGCAGTTCTTC.

The rearrangement uses TRBV10-3 and TRBJ2-1; D is possibly TRBD1 (6 bases). CDR3 size: 14 residues. V lost 4 bases and J lost 1, with 8 bases in between. Germline V gives CDR1 ENHRY, CDR2 SYGVKD. CDR3 DNA sequence: TGTGCCATCAGTGTAGGGGGATCCTACAATGAGCAGTTCTTC. Amino acids: CAISVGGSYNEQFF.

The rearrangement uses TRBV5-4 and TRBJ1-2, with D unresolved. The CDR3 spans 14 residues. Trimming removed 4 bases at V and 0 bases at J, with 10 bases between. The V gene's germline CDR1 is SGHNT and CDR2 YYREEE (reference sequence). The CDR3 DNA is TGTGCCAGCAGCCTCCCCGTCTCTAACTATGGCTACACCTTC. Its translation is CASSLPVSNYGYTF.